This T cell receptor (beta chain) was sequenced during a study of cytomegalovirus exposure and HLA in healthy donors (dated by TCRdb to about 2017). Turning to the overall study: An earlier analysis of about 530 of the donors reported around 280 Gb of sequence data and some 110 million unique TCR beta sequences obtained from approximately 180 million T cells. A separate validation cohort of 100 to 150 different subjects was used in addition to the roughly 700-subject first cohort. Every repertoire in the discovery cohort had been generated on one and the same sequencing platform. Donor age, sex, ethnicity and CMV serostatus were compiled together with the repertoire data. Rather than drawing on any new phenotypic data, the later analysis identified candidate immune exposures from TCR beta sequences and the way those sequences occurred across donors. A handful of DR-DQ haplotypes were treated as single units for association and clustering because of strong linkage in the cohort. Using immunosequencing, the study profiled T cell repertoires from some 670 subjects and related those repertoires to cytomegalovirus serostatus. In a later genetic analysis, genome-wide SNP genotypes for about 60% of the 666 donors were used, and that subset was treated as a discovery cohort. An earlier analysis of several hundred of the donors applied high-throughput TCR beta sequencing to assess whether each TCR beta V gene segment acted as functional or pseudogenic. About 300 gigabases of sequencing data and tens of millions of unique TCR sequences were included in an early release covering 550 to 650 HLA-typed donors. The study aimed to test whether cataloging public T cell receptors could reveal signatures of past pathogen exposure. Among several hundred genotyped donors of the cohort, an average of roughly 230,000 unique TCR beta nucleotide sequences was sequenced per donor, of which about 19% were non-productive. The number of typed donors differed by locus: roughly 629-640 for A, B, C, DRB1 and DQB1; 522 for DQA1; roughly 600 for DPA1; and some 450 for DPB1. The genetic ancestry cluster associated with self-reported Caucasian donors included 80% to 90% of the approximately 430 genotyped donors. The study combined high-throughput TCR immunosequencing, statistical association of individual TCRs with disease status, and machine learning to predict cytomegalovirus infection status. HLA typing included class I and class II loci at four-digit resolution. To study patterns of TCR occurrence, a later analysis re-analyzed previously published TCR beta repertoires from 500 to 850 donors and added high-resolution HLA genotyping.

The library was produced with the immunoSEQ multiplex PCR assay. The multiplex PCR relied on a mix of 60 forward primers for TCR Vbeta segments and 13 reverse primers for TCR Jbeta segments. The CDR3 region of rearranged TCR beta genes was amplified from genomic DNA with a multiplex PCR assay. The Illumina HiSeq System was used to sequence the amplified TCR beta libraries as 87-base-pair reads. The original methods were these. In a later analysis, approximately 74 million unique TCR beta chains were counted across the approximately 670 repertoires, and around 11 million of these chains were shared by at least two donors. To remove PCR and sequencing errors, raw reads were error-corrected and collapsed into unique sequences using a nearest-neighbor algorithm that merged closely related sequences. Alignment of CDR3 sequences to IMGT reference sequences was used to assign V, D and J gene segments. Each retained sequence needed at least a six-nucleotide match to both a V gene segment and a J gene segment. A rearrangement was called productive if the CDR3 had no stop codons and remained in frame with V and J, and every other rearrangement was called non-productive. Following IMGT convention, CDR3 was defined as the stretch from the second conserved V-encoded cysteine up to the conserved J-encoded phenylalanine. The earlier analysis of about 640 of the donors excluded any sequence lacking an unambiguous match to a single V gene segment. An earlier analysis of about 600 of the donors called V segments functional above 56.7% productive rearrangements and segregating when the between-donor standard deviation exceeded 5%. To diagnose cytomegalovirus status from the catalog of TCR beta chain sequences, a statistical classification framework was built. In a later analysis, TCR nucleotide sequences were compared against IMGT/GENE-DB human TR gene sequences so that V and J genes could be assigned. In a later analysis, CDR3 sequences and most-parsimonious VDJ recombination scenarios were assigned using the TCRdist pipeline. In a later analysis, each TCR beta chain was defined by its CDR3 amino acid sequence together with its V-gene family, and reads lacking a unique V-gene family were excluded. As a way to deal with suspected cross-contamination and a sequencing artifact, a later analysis dropped 500 to 700 nucleotide sequences that were highly shared and had low generation probability. In a later analysis, a clonal expansion index for each public chain was calculated from normalized within-repertoire ranks of inferred template counts. A later analysis computed generation probabilities with a VDJ recombination model fitted to out-of-frame rearrangements, and checked the results against IGoR. In a later analysis, hypergeometric tests were used to score TCR-TCR, TCR-HLA and TCR-CMV co-occurrence, with a repertoire-size bias correction applied to TCR pairs. In a later analysis, false discovery rates were estimated by permuting HLA or CMV assignments 20 times. In a later analysis, co-occurring TCRs were grouped using DBSCAN, with TCRdist sequence similarity added in when clustering inside HLA-allele-positive subsets. Repertoires with fewer than 30,000 or more than 120,000 public chains were left out of co-occurrence clustering, as were several repertoires with anomalous nucleotide sharing. This immuneACCESS table, as held by TCRdb, lists in-frame sequences with V and J called but not all clones. Of the missing ones, under half trace to an unresolved V gene in checked studies; the others have no known cause. V and J calls and clone size are copied from that table; D and trimming were computed from the DNA. Across this sample there are roughly 150,000 clones, with roughly 10% seen only once. Roughly 2% of the sample is held by the ten biggest clonotypes.

About this clone: Its antigen specificity is not known. The sample holds no much larger clone one base away, and base qualities are not on file.

In total, approximately 690 healthy bone marrow donors made up the cohort. At the time of sampling, every cohort member was nominally healthy, though immune exposures that went unrecorded were likely present. The donor tested CMV seronegative, placing the donor among the 350 to 400 seronegative members of the cohort. Each donor provided a peripheral blood sample, and peripheral blood mononuclear cells were used for TCR beta sequencing. Genomic DNA was extracted from the blood cell samples with the Qiagen DNeasy Blood Extraction Kit. The full study reports these points: The classifier was reported to diagnose cytomegalovirus status with high specificity and sensitivity in both the original cohort and the validation cohort. Specific HLA alleles were associated with 15,000 to 20,000 TCR beta sequences at a false discovery rate of 0.05 in a later analysis. A later analysis found that most CMV-associated TCR beta chains appeared HLA-restricted, with HLA associations seemingly driven largely by CMV exposure. A few of the identified cytomegalovirus-associated TCR beta chains were confirmed in vitro to be specific for cytomegalovirus antigens. The study gave a list of 150 to 200 TCR beta chains associated with cytomegalovirus. A further reported finding was that TCR beta sequences accurately predicted the HLA-A and HLA-B alleles for most subjects in the first cohort. In a later analysis, HLA-associated TCR beta chains were found to be more clonally expanded and to have lower generation probabilities than equally common non-associated chains. Linkage disequilibrium might explain the correlated functional status among segregating V segments, but an unknown experimental factor could not be ruled out. According to the authors, the approach could potentially be generalized to other disease states and immunological phenotypes. When HLA alleles, especially DR and DQ, strongly co-occurred, TCR associations were difficult to assign to individual alleles. Most TCR sequences were seen in very few donors, while some public TCRs were found in many individuals. Because HLA typing was unavailable for some donors at each locus, only the typed subset was used in association tests. A group of highly shared sequence variants was considered likely to be a technical artifact of the sequencing pipeline. In this cohort, only TCR beta chains were sequenced, and detectable features were limited by the absence of alpha or paired-chain data. V-gene and J-gene trimming of TCR beta chains was associated with a missense DCLRE1C variant in a later genetic analysis, and the association was replicated in an independent cohort. Approximately 16 rarely observed V segments, including chromosome 9 orphons, were excluded from the earlier analysis of about 600 of the donors because counts were too low. A later analysis found that TCR association rates varied across HLA loci, with DRB1 alleles showing the most associated TCRs and HLA-C alleles the fewest. In a later analysis, several top co-occurrence clusters were reported to appear linked to parvovirus B19, influenza, CMV and Epstein-Barr virus. A later genetic analysis reported fewer N-insertions in productive TCRs among donors in an Asian-associated ancestry cluster than the roughly 700-donor mean. Roughly uniform sequencing depth across donors was assumed in presence/absence analyses, although this assumption may not hold. The only immune exposure information available for the cohort was CMV serostatus. In an earlier analysis of about 550 of the donors, most TCR beta V segments were observed in productive rearrangements about 90% or about 30% of the time, broadly matching IMGT annotations.

The sample comprised PBMCs. The origin of this receptor is a man over 45 in good health and CMV-seronegative.

For the CDR3, the sequence is CASKQSFYSNQPQHF. The nucleotide sequence is given as TGTGCCAGCAAACAGAGTTTCTATAGCAATCAGCCCCAGCATTTT. The chain couples TRBV2 to TRBJ1-5; the D gene assignment is ambiguous. Between the V and J ends, shortened by 7 bases and 0 bases respectively, the junction contains 13 bases. CDR1 SNHLY and CDR2 FYNNEI were looked up in the germline V gene. The CDR3, cysteine through phenylalanine, is 15 amino acids long. Of the read, only the CDR3 DNA is kept; its 45 bases are in frame from base 1.